These 21 T cell receptor beta chains originate from one sample sequenced in a study of T cells in Graves' hyperthyroidism and ophthalmopathy. There were TCR beta CDR3 regions amplified from RNA transcripts. Primed by the HTBI set, a first-round RT-PCR was run on the TCR CDR3. TCRdb re-called the multiplex PCR reads through MiXCR, storing one row per CDR3 protein. The table lists just over 550,000 distinct CDR3 sequences, 46% of them singletons. The sample consisted of peripheral blood or thyroid tissue (not recorded which). The source is a woman aged 18-35 years with Graves' hyperthyroidism.

This chain joins TRBV29-1 and TRBJ1-2; TRBD1 matches 12 bases. CDR3 length equals 16 residues. Germline V lookup: CDR1 SQVTM, CDR2 ANQGSEA. V gave up 0 bases and J gave up 6 bases; unmatched junction bases: 8. The CDR3 sequence: CSVEDRDRGRLDGYTF. The DNA for the CDR3 is TGCAGCGTTGAAGATCGGGACAGGGGGCGCTTAGATGGCTACACCTTC. The full variable domain, with the rest looked up from reference TRBV29-1 and TRBJ1-2, is SAVISQKPSRDICQRGTSLTIQCQVDSQVTMMFWYRQQPGQSLTLIATANQGSEATYESGFVIDKFPISRPNLTFSTLTVSNMSPEDSSIYLCSVEDRDRGRLDGYTFGSGTRLTVV.

In regard to this clonotype: Possible read error: a much larger clone is one base away. V usage is TRBV14 and J usage is TRBJ1-2, with D perhaps matching TRBD1 (5 bases). Germline V gives CDR1 SGHDN, CDR2 FVKESK. This CDR3 is built from 13 residues. CDR3 amino acids: CASSLHGGDGYTF. The CDR3 region has the DNA TGCGCCAGCAGCCTACATGGTGGGGACGGCTACACCTTC.

The gene calls are TRBV29-1 and TRBJ1-2, with 10 bases identical to TRBD1. The CDR3 runs to 13 residues. Germline lookup yields CDR1 SQVTM and CDR2 ANQGSEA. Losses at the gene ends were 7 bases for V and 6 bases for J; bases not matched to a gene: 8. The DNA for the CDR3 is TGCAGCGGCTCGACAGGGGGCGCTGATGGCTACACCTTC. Translation gives CSGSTGGADGYTF.

This rearrangement joins TRBV5-1 to TRBJ2-5; D is ambiguous. This CDR3 is built from 15 residues. The germline gives CDR1 SGHRS, CDR2 YFSETQ. V lost 4 bases and J lost 1, with 14 bases in between. The CDR3: CASSPSLRVQETQYF. CDR3 nucleotide sequence: TGCGCCAGCAGCCCCTCTTTAAGGGTCCAAGAGACCCAGTACTTC.

The chain has TRBV7-9 and TRBJ2-7; the match to TRBD2 covers 9 bases. Germline V gives CDR1 SEHNR, CDR2 FQNEAQ (reference sequence). The CDR3 length is 14 residues. Trimming at V came to 7 bases and at J to 5 bases, leaving 9 bases not matched to a gene. DNA of the CDR3: TGTGCCAGCATAGAGCTGGCTAGCGGGAACGAGCAGTACTTC. It encodes CASIELASGNEQYF.

This chain links TRBV29-1 with TRBJ1-1; D is perhaps TRBD1 (6 bases). V was clipped by 4 bases and J by 4 bases, with 13 bases between them. The CDR3 is 13 residues long. Germline V gene lookup returns CDR1 SQVTM and CDR2 ANQGSEA. The CDR3 spells CSVGGAGSTEAFF. In DNA form, the CDR3 reads TGCAGCGTTGGGGGGGCAGGGAGCACTGAAGCTTTCTTT.

This clonotype has more than one count but fewer than ten. V and J are TRBV7-2 and TRBJ1-1, with 9 nucleotides matching TRBD1. Looked up from germline, CDR1 is SGHTA and CDR2 is FQGNSA. The J segment lost 7 bases and the V segment lost 6 bases, leaving 3 bases of the junction unmatched. CDR3 length: 12 amino acids. CDR3 nucleotide sequence: TGTGCCAGCAGACGACAGGGGGGTGAAGCTTTCTTT. Protein: CASRRQGGEAFF.

This clonotype has more than one count but fewer than ten. The rearrangement uses TRBV20-1 and TRBJ1-4; D is unclear. Germline lookup yields CDR1 DFQATT and CDR2 SNEGSKA (reference sequence). With 0 bases removed from V and 4 bases from J, the gap between germline ends came to 12 bases. The CDR3 extends over 15 amino acids. The DNA for the CDR3 is TGCAGTGCTAGAGATCTTCGGTTGAATAATGAAAAACTGTTTTTT. This encodes CSARDLRLNNEKLFF.

This clonotype was seen only once. It is likely a read error, because the conserved phenylalanine at the end of the CDR3 is missing. The DNA is omitted, as the CDR3 cannot be located on it reliably, and the CDR3 follows TCRdb's listing. The chain links TRBV24-1 to TRBJ2-6; the table's D call, TRBD1, was not checked against the DNA. With termini counted, the CDR3 has 8 amino acids. CDR1 KGHDR and CDR2 SFDVKD come from the germline V gene. CDR3 loop: CATSDLRQ.

There are a few counts of this clonotype. The rearrangement joins TRBV7-2 to TRBJ1-3; perhaps TRBD1 as D (6 bases). The CDR3 is 16 residues long. V gave up 5 bases and J gave up 2 bases, with 16 bases separating them. The V gene's germline CDR1 is SGHTA and CDR2 FQGNSA. CDR3 residues: CASSDRAQGTGNTIYF. CDR3 bases: TGTGCCAGCAGCGATAGGGCACAGGGAACTGGAAACACCATATATTTT.

This chain joins TRBV7-9 and TRBJ1-5; 7 positions agree with TRBD1. The junction had 4 bases not matched to a gene; V was cut back by 3 bases and J by 2 bases. The germline V gene encodes CDR1 SEHNR and CDR2 FQNEAQ (reference sequence). The CDR3 consists of 15 residues. Here the CDR3 reads CASSLVGTGNQPQHF. The CDR3 region has the DNA TGTGCCAGCAGCTTGGTAGGGACAGGCAATCAGCCCCAGCATTTT.

This clonotype was observed many times. This rearrangement joins TRBV24-1 to TRBJ1-2; D unclear. Looked up from germline, CDR1 is KGHDR and CDR2 is SFDVKD. The CDR3 is 12 residues long. Trimming stripped 9 bases from V and 7 bases from J, with 14 bases between. CDR3 sequence reads: CATSRGESGYTF. The CDR3 bases are TGTGCCACCTCGCGCGGGGAATCTGGCTACACCTTC.

Details on this clonotype: A much larger clone differs by one base, so this may be a read error. The rearrangement joins TRBV12-3 or TRBV12-4 to TRBJ1-1, with unresolved D. The V end was cut by 6 bases, the J end by 13 bases, with 6 bases between. CDR3 length: 8 amino acids. The chain's CDR3 is CASSWVFF. Written as DNA, the CDR3 is TGTGCCAGCAGCTGGGTTTTCTTT.

This clonotype was found a few times. The chain recombines TRBV13 with TRBJ1-5; tentatively, D is TRBD1 (5 bases). V was pared by 2 bases and J by 4 bases, with 15 bases between. Germline-derived CDR1 and CDR2 are PRHDT and FYEKMQ (reference sequence). This CDR3 has 16 amino acids. The CDR3 DNA reads TGTGCCAGCAGCTTAAGGTCCCAGGGCGAAAATCAGCCCCAGCATTTT. Protein: CASSLRSQGENQPQHF.

The chain recombines TRBV20-1 with TRBJ2-7, with 10 bases matching TRBD1. The CDR3 is made up of 14 amino acids. CDR1 and CDR2 (germline): DFQATT, SNEGSKA (reference sequence). V dropped 1 base and J dropped 2; count of bases not matched to a gene: 2. The CDR3 bases are TGCAGTGCTAGAGCGGGACAGGGGCCCTACGAGCAGTACTTC. Protein sequence: CSARAGQGPYEQYF.

In this sample, this clonotype turned up many times. The rearrangement joins TRBV15 to TRBJ2-5; the D gene is possibly TRBD2 (6 bases). This CDR3 is 15 amino acids long. V was trimmed by 4 bases and J by 1 base, leaving 13 bases between them. Germline V CDR1 and CDR2: LNHNV, YYDKDF (reference sequence). The DNA of the CDR3 is TGTGCCACCAGCACTTTAGCGGCAAGCCAAGAGACCCAGTACTTC. Its protein product is CATSTLAASQETQYF.

In this sample, this clonotype turned up many times. The chain recombines TRBV6-6 with TRBJ1-6, with a tentative D call TRBD1 (5 bases). V lost 0 bases and J lost 9, with 12 bases in between. This CDR3 spans 15 amino acids. Germline V gives CDR1 MNHNY, CDR2 SVGAGI (reference sequence). The CDR3 region is CASSYSGGVSSPLHF. The CDR3 region has the DNA TGTGCCAGCAGTTACTCTGGGGGTGTCAGTTCACCCCTCCACTTT.

This clonotype was seen more than once but under ten times. This chain uses TRBV4-1 with TRBJ2-5, with D possibly matching TRBD1 (5 bases). The CDR3 sequence is 17 residues long. The V end lost 0 bases, the J end lost 7 bases, and 21 bases lay between the germline ends. Germline lookup yields CDR1 MGHRA and CDR2 YSYEKL. The CDR3 loop is CASSQDGFAAHTGTQYF. CDR3 in DNA: TGCGCCAGCAGCCAAGATGGTTTTGCCGCTCACACAGGGACCCAGTACTTC.

The CDR3 protein is CASRPTGVYEQYF. The CDR3, as DNA: TGTGCCAGCAGGCCGACAGGTGTCTACGAGCAGTACTTC. J is TRBJ2-7 and V is TRBV2; TRBD1 is a possible D gene (6 bases). Germline CDR1 and CDR2: SNHLY and FYNNEI. Trimming removed 6 bases from V and 3 bases from J, with 12 bases in between. The CDR3 runs 13 residues.

This clonotype has a handful of counts. V gene TRBV7-2 combines with J gene TRBJ1-1; D unclear. Germline V gene data show CDR1 as SGHTA and CDR2 as FQGNSA. The CDR3 runs to 19 residues. V was cut by 0 bases and J by 4 bases, with 24 bases left in between. As DNA, the CDR3 is TGTGCCAGCAGCTTAGCGGCGAGAAAGGTGAAGGTTTGGAGCACTGAAGCTTTCTTT. This sequence encodes CASSLAARKVKVWSTEAFF.

A note on this clonotype: The junction does not match germline at one end; this may be a read error. V gene TRBV7-8 combines with J gene TRBJ1-2, with D uncertain. Germline lookup yields CDR1 SGHVS and CDR2 FQNEAQ. CDR3 size: 12 residues. CDR3 DNA: TGCGCCAGCAGCCAAAATCATAAGGGCTACACCTTC. It encodes CASSQNHKGYTF. Filled out from reference TRBV7-8 and TRBJ1-2, the complete variable domain reads GAGVSQSPRYKVAKRGQDVALRCDPISGHVSLFWYQQALGQGPEFLTYFQNEAQLDKSGLPSDRFFAERPEGSVSTLKIQRTQQEDSAVYLCASSQNHKGYTFGSGTRLTVV.